One sample yielded the 14 T cell receptor beta chains listed below, sequenced in a study of blood T cell repertoires in COVID-19. Assay: immunoSEQ multiplex PCR; the TCRdb copy retains only in-frame clones and omits some. The sample holds over 200,000 clones, around four fifths seen once. Source material: peripheral blood. All receptors derive from a middle-aged man with active or convalescent COVID-19.

The chain couples TRBV4-1 to TRBJ2-3; D gene uncertain. V was shortened by 0 bases and J by 2 bases, with 9 bases between the two germline ends. This CDR3 region has 15 residues. Germline lookup yields CDR1 MGHRA and CDR2 YSYEKL. CDR3: CASSQDRGATDTQYF. CDR3 sequence (DNA): TGCGCCAGCAGCCAAGATCGCGGAGCCACAGATACGCAGTATTTT.

This clone was seen only a few times. V gene TRBV30 combines with J gene TRBJ2-7; 14 bases are a match to TRBD2. CDR3 length: 13 amino acids. Germline V lookup: CDR1 GTSNPN, CDR2 SVGIG (reference sequence). V trimming: 5 bases; J trimming: 9 bases; junction bases outside the gene matches: 6. In DNA, the CDR3 is TGTGCCTGGGGGACTAGCGGGAGAGATAGGCAGTACTTC. It yields the protein CAWGTSGRDRQYF.

The chain joins TRBV19 to TRBJ1-6; 8 nucleotides line up with TRBD1. The V gene's germline CDR1 is LNHDA and CDR2 SQIVND (reference sequence). J lost 5 bases, V lost 6 bases, and 3 bases had no gene match. The CDR3 consists of 14 residues. As DNA, the CDR3 is TGTGCCAGTAGCCCGGGACAGGATAATTCACCCCTCCACTTT. Amino acids: CASSPGQDNSPLHF. Together with reference TRBV19 and TRBJ1-6, the CDR3 gives the full variable domain: DGGITQSPKYLFRKEGQNVTLSCEQNLNHDAMYWYRQDPGQGLRLIYYSQIVNDFQKGDIAEGYSVSREKKESFPLTVTSAQKNPTAFYLCASSPGQDNSPLHFGNGTRLTVT.

This chain joins TRBV28 and TRBJ2-7, with a tentative D call TRBD1 (6 bases). The CDR3 extends over 15 amino acids. CDR1 MDHEN and CDR2 SYDVKM come from the germline V gene. The ends were cut back, 7 bases at V and 2 bases at J, with 18 bases in the middle. CDR3 coding DNA: TGTGCCAGCACGCAAATCGGACAGTCCGCCTACGAGCAGTACTTC. It yields the protein CASTQIGQSAYEQYF.

V gene TRBV6-6 combines with J gene TRBJ1-1, with D maybe TRBD1 (5 bases). CDR1 and CDR2 (germline): MNHNY, SVGAGI (reference sequence). Trimming left V 6 bases short and J 5 bases short, with 13 bases between. The CDR3 is 13 amino acids. The CDR3 sequence: CASSRTQGTEAFF. CDR3 nucleotides: TGTGCCAGCAGCCGTACCCAGGGAACTGAAGCTTTCTTT.

The gene calls are TRBV27 and TRBJ1-2; no clear D. V gave up 4 bases and J gave up 3 bases, with 9 bases separating them. This CDR3 is 13 amino acids long. Germline CDR1 MNHEY, CDR2 SMNVEV (reference sequence). The CDR3 DNA follows: TGTGCCAGCAGTTCCAGGACTGACTATGGCTACACCTTC. Its protein is CASSSRTDYGYTF.

The chain couples TRBV10-3 to TRBJ2-1, with TRBD2 matching over 14 bases. Germline V lookup: CDR1 ENHRY, CDR2 SYGVKD. V was pared by 10 bases and J by 4 bases, with 12 bases of the junction left unmatched. This CDR3 contains 17 residues. The CDR3, as DNA: TGTGCCACCCTAAGCCAGGGACTAGCGGGAGCATACAATGAGCAGTTCTTC. Translating it yields CATLSQGLAGAYNEQFF.

A word on this clone: The same CDR3 can be traced to other DNA sequences in this sample. V and J are TRBV5-1 and TRBJ1-1; 7 bases map to TRBD1. The germline V gene has CDR1 SGHRS and CDR2 YFSETQ. Unmatched junction bases numbered 2, after V lost 5 bases and J lost 1 base. The length of the CDR3 is 13 residues. CDR3: CASRRTGNTEAFF. CDR3 nucleotides: TGCGCCAGCAGAAGGACAGGGAACACTGAAGCTTTCTTT.

The chain couples TRBV5-1 to TRBJ2-1; D gene unclear. V lost 7 bases to trimming and J lost 1 base, with 15 bases between them. CDR3 size: 15 residues. Germline CDR1 reads SGHRS; CDR2 reads YFSETQ. CDR3: CASRSGVESYNEQFF. For the CDR3, the DNA is TGCGCCAGCCGCTCAGGCGTTGAGTCCTACAATGAGCAGTTCTTC.

This CDR3 reads CASRPWDKSNTEAFF. The CDR3 DNA reads TGTGCCAGTAGGCCCTGGGACAAATCAAACACTGAAGCTTTCTTT. This sequence joins TRBV19 and TRBJ1-1, with D perhaps matching TRBD1 (6 bases). From germline, CDR1 is LNHDA and CDR2 SQIVND (reference sequence). This CDR3 is built from 15 residues. V was clipped by 6 bases and J by 2 bases, with 16 bases between them.

The chain is built from TRBV15 and TRBJ2-3; no clear D. The germline V and J ends were trimmed by 0 bases and 4 bases, with 20 bases remaining between them. This CDR3 has 18 amino acids. CDR1 is LNHNV, CDR2 YYDKDF, per germline (reference sequence). CDR3 bases: TGTGCCACCAGCAGAGATCCCCTCGAGAGTGCCCCCCCAGATACGCAGTATTTT. Its translation is CATSRDPLESAPPDTQYF.

The V gene is TRBV5-5, the J gene TRBJ2-7; no reliable D call. V dropped 0 bases and J dropped 4 bases, with 11 bases sitting between them. The CDR3 is 14 residues long. Germline CDR1 and CDR2: SGHKS and YYEKEE (reference sequence). In nucleotides, the CDR3 is TGTGCCAGCAGCTTGGACCCTACAGATTACGAGCAGTACTTC. It translates to CASSLDPTDYEQYF. Based on the CDR3 plus reference TRBV5-5 and TRBJ2-7, the full variable domain is DAGVTQSPTHLIKTRGQQVTLRCSPISGHKSVSWYQQVLGQGPQFIFQYYEKEERGRGNFPDRFSARQFPNYSSELNVNALLLGDSALYLCASSLDPTDYEQYFGPGTRLTVT.

The rearrangement joins TRBV29-1 to TRBJ1-1; the match to TRBD1 covers 9 bases. This CDR3 comprises 13 residues. V was pared by 6 bases and J by 7 bases, with 9 bases of the junction left unmatched. CDR1 SQVTM and CDR2 ANQGSEA come from the germline V gene. For the CDR3, the DNA is TGCAGCGTCGCGACGACAGGGGGTAATGAAGCTTTCTTT. Translated: CSVATTGGNEAFF.

The chain uses TRBV3-1 (or the pseudogene TRBV3-2) and TRBJ1-5, with D possibly matching TRBD1 (6 bases). This CDR3 comprises 14 residues. CDR1 and CDR2 (germline): LGHDT, YNNKEL (reference sequence). Trimming stripped 4 bases from V and 3 bases from J, with 10 bases between. As DNA, the CDR3 is TGTGCCAGCAGCCCGAGGACAGTCAATCAGCCCCAGCATTTT. It encodes CASSPRTVNQPQHF.